The 21 T cell receptor beta chains presented below share a single source sample, sequenced in a study of shared clonotypes between healthy human individuals. The naive CD8 population came from CD45RO-negative cells selected for CCR7, without terminally differentiated effector memory CD45RA+ cells. Some clones are missing from TCRdb's copy, which holds only in-frame ones; the method was immunoSEQ multiplex PCR. The top ten hold roughly 1.1% of the sample, which has some 2,000,000 clones, about 95% seen once. Input material: naive CD8+ T cells sorted from blood. The receptors were gathered from a man aged 18 to 29 in good health.

The chain joins TRBV6-1 to TRBJ2-7, with 9 bases matching TRBD2. The germline V gene has CDR1 MNHNS and CDR2 SASEGT. Unmatched junction bases numbered 11, after V lost 2 bases and J lost 0 bases. The CDR3 sequence is 18 residues long. The CDR3 region is CASSEYLSSGVFSYEQYF. CDR3 nucleotide sequence: TGTGCCAGCAGTGAATACCTTTCTAGCGGGGTATTCTCCTACGAGCAGTACTTC.

This chain uses TRBV14 with TRBJ1-4; D gene unclear. The V gene's germline CDR1 is SGHDN and CDR2 FVKESK. The CDR3 runs 13 residues. V was shortened by 0 bases and J by 8 bases, with 7 bases between the two germline ends. The CDR3 protein is CASSQDVGEKLFF. In DNA form, the CDR3 reads TGTGCCAGCAGCCAAGATGTTGGGGAAAAACTGTTTTTT.

The chain combines TRBV19 with TRBJ1-5, with D possibly being TRBD1 (5 bases). Germline V CDR1 and CDR2: LNHDA, SQIVND (reference sequence). The germline V and J ends were trimmed by 7 bases and 0 bases, with 16 bases remaining between them. The CDR3 runs 16 residues. The CDR3 nucleotides are TGTGCCAGTACTCAAGGGCGGGACTATAGCAATCAGCCCCAGCATTTT. Translated: CASTQGRDYSNQPQHF.

CDR3 nucleotides: TGTGCCAGCAGGCCGGACGGGACTCCCGCAGATACGCAGTATTTT. Amino acid sequence: CASRPDGTPADTQYF. The chain has TRBV2 and TRBJ2-3, with D perhaps TRBD2 (6 bases). This CDR3 has 15 residues. Trimming shortened V by 6 bases and J by 4 bases, and 17 bases separated the two germline ends. In germline, CDR1 is SNHLY, CDR2 FYNNEI.

In regard to this clone: The sample holds other DNA sequences that translate to the same CDR3. This chain joins TRBV9 and TRBJ2-1; perhaps TRBD1 as D (6 bases). The germline V gene encodes CDR1 SGDLS and CDR2 YYNGEE. Trimming stripped 0 bases from V and 7 bases from J, with 8 bases between. The CDR3 is 13 amino acids. CDR3 nucleotide sequence: TGTGCCAGCAGCGTAGACAGGGCGAATGAGCAGTTCTTC. Encoded protein: CASSVDRANEQFF.

J is TRBJ2-7 and V is TRBV4-1, with D perhaps matching TRBD1 (6 bases). Per germline, CDR1 MGHRA and CDR2 YSYEKL. The germline V and J ends were trimmed by 2 bases and 2 bases, with 13 bases remaining between them. The CDR3 runs 15 residues. CDR3 in amino acids: CASSQTLQGTYEQYF. CDR3 in DNA: TGCGCCAGCAGCCAAACTCTCCAGGGGACCTACGAGCAGTACTTC.

This chain uses TRBV7-9 with TRBJ2-2; D gene uncertain. Trimming left V 5 bases short and J 4 bases short, with 20 bases between. The CDR3 has 17 amino acids. Germline-derived CDR1 and CDR2 are SEHNR and FQNEAQ (reference sequence). This CDR3 is CASSPPAGFLGTGELFF. CDR3 bases: TGTGCCAGCAGCCCCCCCGCCGGGTTCTTGGGCACCGGGGAGCTGTTTTTT. The complete variable domain, with remaining parts taken from reference TRBV7-9 and TRBJ2-2, reads DTGVSQNPRHKITKRGQNVTFRCDPISEHNRLYWYRQTLGQGPEFLTYFQNEAQLEKSRLLSDRFSAERPKGSFSTLEIQRTEQGDSAMYLCASSPPAGFLGTGELFFGEGSRLTVL.

The rearrangement joins TRBV7-9 to TRBJ1-6, with unresolved D. Germline values: CDR1 SEHNR, CDR2 FQNEAQ (reference sequence). The V and J ends lost 3 bases and 3 bases respectively, with 9 bases between them. This CDR3 has 15 residues. CDR3 sequence reads: CASSFNGDYNSPLHF. The DNA for the CDR3 is TGTGCCAGCAGCTTTAACGGAGACTATAATTCACCCCTCCACTTT.

V is TRBV29-1 and J is TRBJ2-7; unclear D gene. V was pared by 3 bases and J by 1 base, with 10 bases between. The CDR3 is 13 residues long. Germline V gives CDR1 SQVTM, CDR2 ANQGSEA. The CDR3 bases are TGCAGCGTTGATTCGACAACATCCTACGAGCAGTACTTC. It specifies CSVDSTTSYEQYF.

This clone was found a few times. This chain links TRBV28 with TRBJ2-7; 7 bases are a match to TRBD2. The V segment lost 3 bases and the J segment 11 bases; nucleotides outside the gene matches: 10. The CDR3 sequence is 13 residues long. Germline lookup yields CDR1 MDHEN and CDR2 SYDVKM. CDR3 nucleotide sequence: TGTGCCAGCAGTTTCGGCGTCGGGGGGACCGAGTACTTC. This sequence encodes CASSFGVGGTEYF. Full variable domain (rest looked up from reference TRBV28 and TRBJ2-7): DVKVTQSSRYLVKRTGEKVFLECVQDMDHENMFWYRQDPGLGLRLIYFSYDVKMKEKGDIPEGYSVSREKKERFSLILESASTNQTSMYLCASSFGVGGTEYFGPGTRLTVT.

The rearrangement uses TRBV4-1 and TRBJ2-2; D uncertain. Trimming stripped 1 base from V and 8 bases from J, with 5 bases between. Germline CDR1 and CDR2: MGHRA and YSYEKL. The CDR3 contains 12 residues. CDR3 sequence reads: CASSQGRGELFF. In nucleotides, the CDR3 is TGCGCCAGCAGCCAAGGGCGGGGGGAGCTGTTTTTT.

A note on this clone: Other nucleotide sequences from this sample produce the same CDR3. This chain joins TRBV7-9 and TRBJ2-7, with D tentatively TRBD1 (6 bases). The CDR3 contains 15 residues. CDR1 is SEHNR and CDR2 is FQNEAQ in the germline V gene (reference sequence). V was pared by 0 bases and J by 0 bases, with 9 bases between. This CDR3 reads CASSLAGGDSYEQYF. The CDR3 bases are TGTGCCAGCAGCTTAGCAGGGGGTGACTCCTACGAGCAGTACTTC. Full variable domain (rest looked up from reference TRBV7-9 and TRBJ2-7): DTGVSQNPRHKITKRGQNVTFRCDPISEHNRLYWYRQTLGQGPEFLTYFQNEAQLEKSRLLSDRFSAERPKGSFSTLEIQRTEQGDSAMYLCASSLAGGDSYEQYFGPGTRLTVT.

The chain couples TRBV27 to TRBJ2-3; D possibly corresponds to TRBD2 (5 bases). Germline CDR1 and CDR2: MNHEY and SMNVEV (reference sequence). CDR3 length equals 15 residues. Trimming removed 7 bases from V and 1 base from J, with 15 bases in between. The CDR3 DNA is TGTGCCAGCACCTCCTCCAGTAGCGGCACAGATACGCAGTATTTT. Translated: CASTSSSSGTDTQYF.

This chain connects TRBV28 to TRBJ1-1; D remains unclear. V was shortened by 2 bases and J by 3 bases, with 7 bases between the two germline ends. This CDR3 comprises 13 residues. Germline V gene data show CDR1 as MDHEN and CDR2 as SYDVKM. In nucleotides, the CDR3 is TGTGCCAGCAGTTTAGGCATCTACACTGAAGCTTTCTTT. Amino acid sequence: CASSLGIYTEAFF. The full variable domain, in which reference TRBV28 and TRBJ1-1 provide the parts outside the CDR3, is DVKVTQSSRYLVKRTGEKVFLECVQDMDHENMFWYRQDPGLGLRLIYFSYDVKMKEKGDIPEGYSVSREKKERFSLILESASTNQTSMYLCASSLGIYTEAFFGQGTRLTVV.

This clone has only a few counts. The V call is TRBV29-1, the J call TRBJ2-7; 7 bases fit TRBD2. Germline values: CDR1 SQVTM, CDR2 ANQGSEA. J gave up 7 bases and V 0 bases, and 9 bases lay outside the gene matches. The CDR3 is made up of 14 amino acids. The CDR3 is CSVEDRERDREQYF. In DNA form, the CDR3 reads TGCAGCGTTGAAGATAGGGAGCGGGATCGGGAGCAGTACTTC.

The rearrangement links TRBV5-6 to TRBJ2-7; TRBD1 matches 7 bases. The V segment lost 4 bases and the J segment 8 bases; nucleotides outside the gene matches: 9. This CDR3 comprises 13 residues. Germline loops: CDR1 SGHDT, CDR2 YYEEEE. Here the CDR3 DNA reads TGTGCCAGCAGCACCTTTAAGGGACAGAAGCAGTACTTC. This codes for CASSTFKGQKQYF.

The CDR3 is CASSESPQQAGDGYTF. In DNA form, the CDR3 reads TGTGCCAGCAGTGAATCACCCCAACAGGCCGGGGATGGCTACACCTTC. The chain carries TRBV6-1 and TRBJ1-2; maybe TRBD1 (5 bases). This CDR3 is 16 amino acids long. Germline CDR1 MNHNS, CDR2 SASEGT. Between the trimmed V and J ends, which lost 2 bases and 6 bases, there was a span of 19 bases.

The rearrangement joins TRBV9 to TRBJ2-3; 7 bases are shared with TRBD2. Per the germline V gene, CDR1 is SGDLS and CDR2 is YYNGEE. The ends lost 1 base at V and 1 base at J; junction bases unmatched: 6. The CDR3 spans 16 residues. The CDR3 spells CASSVQIRGGTDTQYF. CDR3 bases: TGTGCCAGCAGCGTACAAATACGGGGGGGCACAGATACGCAGTATTTT.

Comment on this clone: A read error may produce the germline difference seen at one junction end. Other DNA sequences within the sample encode an identical CDR3. The J gene is TRBJ1-1, the V gene TRBV5-6; the D gene is possibly TRBD1 (5 bases). This CDR3 has 14 residues. CDR1 and CDR2 (germline): SGHDT, YYEEEE. CDR3: CASSWDRLNTEAFF. The CDR3 coding sequence is TGTGCCAGCAGCTGGGACCGATTGAATACTGAAGCTTTCTTT.

The chain employs TRBV2 and TRBJ2-1, with 7 bases lining up with TRBD2. After removal of 3 bases from V and 4 bases from J, the junction contained 3 bases not matched to a gene. Germline assignment: CDR1 SNHLY and CDR2 FYNNEI. The CDR3 is 14 amino acids. As DNA, the CDR3 is TGTGCCAGCAGTGATCTGGGAGGGTACAATGAGCAGTTCTTC. The encoded protein is CASSDLGGYNEQFF.

About this clone: Other nucleotide sequences from this sample produce the same CDR3. The chain combines TRBV7-9 with TRBJ2-3, with D possibly being TRBD2 (5 bases). Trimming took 3 bases from V and 6 from J, leaving 7 bases between them. Germline CDR1 SEHNR, CDR2 FQNEAQ (reference sequence). The CDR3 has 12 amino acids. The DNA for the CDR3 is TGTGCCAGCAGCTTTGGGAGTGATACGCAGTATTTT. Amino acid sequence: CASSFGSDTQYF.